This TCR beta chain originates from a study of control samples from healthy donors and cancer patients. This clone was counted a single time. The CDR3 sequence is 12 residues long. Looked up from germline, CDR1 is MDHEN and CDR2 is SYDVKM. Trimming left V 2 bases short and J 10 bases short, with 6 bases between. Sequencing used immunoSEQ multiplex PCR; TCRdb keeps in-frame clones, though not all of them. The data contain about 120,000 clones, just over 90% of them singletons. The sample taken for sequencing was blood. This sequence was found in a woman between 18 and 29 years old in good health. The chain employs TRBV28 and TRBJ1-6; D not certain. CDR3 DNA sequence: TGTGCCAGCAGTTTAGACGCGTCACCCCTCCACTTT. Amino acid sequence: CASSLDASPLHF.